This T cell receptor beta chain is drawn from a study of tumor-infiltrating lymphocytes in primary liver carcinoma. A primer matching the constant region was used to make TCR beta cDNA from 500 to 650 ng of total RNA. Slightly modified ARM-PCR with three nested multiplex PCR rounds yielded TCR beta libraries. Each of the first two PCR rounds ran approximately 10 cycles with TRBV1-TRBV30 forward and C-beta reverse primers. TCRdb fed the multiplex PCR reads into MiXCR, producing one record per CDR3 protein. The repertoire holds fewer than 350,000 distinct CDR3 sequences, with roughly two thirds as singletons. Unsorted whole blood served as the source of blood RNA, and germline DNA was extracted as well. Study results and limitations: Significantly larger top-250-clone fractions were found in tumors than in blood (p = 0.039). Tumor-adjacent and tumor-blood pairs shared a smaller degree of overlap than tumor region pairs.

To note about this clonotype: Its antigen is unknown. A much more abundant neighbour one base away suggests this may be a read error.

The CDR3 is 13 residues long. The V gene lost 7 bases and the J gene lost 11 bases, with 17 bases spanning the gap. J is TRBJ1-4 and V is TRBV12-3 or TRBV12-4, with a tentative D call TRBD1 (6 bases). The receptor comes from a man in his forties or fifties with primary liver carcinoma and hepatitis B virus infection. Sequenced: peripheral blood. The DNA for the CDR3 is TGTGCCAGCACTTCAAGCGGGGGCGGCAAACTGTTTTTT. Amino acids: CASTSSGGGKLFF.